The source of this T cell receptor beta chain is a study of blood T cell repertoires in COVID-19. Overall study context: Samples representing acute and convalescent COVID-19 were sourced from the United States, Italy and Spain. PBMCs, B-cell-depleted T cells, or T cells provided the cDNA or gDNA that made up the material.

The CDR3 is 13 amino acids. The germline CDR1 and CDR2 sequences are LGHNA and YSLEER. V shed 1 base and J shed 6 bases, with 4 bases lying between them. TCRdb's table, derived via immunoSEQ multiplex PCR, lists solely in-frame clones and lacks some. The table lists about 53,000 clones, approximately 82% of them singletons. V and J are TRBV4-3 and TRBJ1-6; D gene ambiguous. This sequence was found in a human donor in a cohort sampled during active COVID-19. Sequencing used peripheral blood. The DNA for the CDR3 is TGCGCCAGCAGCCAAGCCGGTAATTCACCCCTCCACTTT. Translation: CASSQAGNSPLHF.